One sample yielded the 16 T cell receptor beta chains listed below, sequenced in a study of breast tumors, draining lymph nodes, adjacent tissues (dated by TCRdb to the mid-2010s). Receptor amplification or capture employed multiplex PCR. The instrument given in TCRdb is Illumina HiSeq 2000. The public reads were quality trimmed at Q25 with fastp and then assembled into clones with MiXCR by TCRdb, keeping productive beta chains. Merged by CDR3 protein, the rows form single entries marked with the most common genes and DNA. The sample table lists around 230,000 distinct CDR3 sequences, about 30% of them with a count of one. The ten most abundant clones make up just over 1.4% of the sample. The lymph node samples were taken from the axillary draining lymph nodes of breast cancer patients. The sample consisted of axillary lymph node tissue. The receptor source for this set is a female donor with breast cancer. Some clones in this sample may be carry-over from other donors' samples.

This clonotype was found many times. The chain carries TRBV19 and TRBJ2-2; TRBD1 matches at 9 bases. Germline CDR1 LNHDA, CDR2 SQIVND (reference sequence). The CDR3 consists of 16 residues. V lost 10 bases and J lost 4; bases outside the gene matches: 13. Here the CDR3 DNA reads TGTGCCACTCAGAGGGCGGGGACAGGGATCACCGGGGAGCTGTTTTTT. Its protein is CATQRAGTGITGELFF.

This clonotype was seen repeatedly, ten times or more. V and J are TRBV7-2 and TRBJ2-3; 11 nucleotides agree with TRBD2. The CDR3 sequence is 15 residues long. The trim removed 0 bases at V and 9 bases at J, leaving 5 bases unmatched. Germline-derived CDR1 and CDR2 are SGHTA and FQGNSA. DNA for the CDR3: TGTGCCAGCAGCTTAGCCTTAGCGGGAGGGGTGACGCAGTATTTT. This translates into CASSLALAGGVTQYF.

This clonotype came up many times. The chain employs TRBV4-1 and TRBJ1-2, with D possibly TRBD1 on 6 matching bases. CDR3 length: 17 residues. Trimming removed 1 base from V and 0 bases from J, with 15 bases in between. Per the germline V gene, CDR1 is MGHRA and CDR2 is YSYEKL. CDR3 region: CASSQGRGRNSNYGYTF. The CDR3 coding sequence is TGCGCCAGCAGCCAAGGGCGGGGGCGAAATTCTAACTATGGCTACACCTTC.

This clonotype was recorded many times. The J gene is TRBJ1-4, the V gene TRBV6-5; D is unclear. The CDR3 covers 15 residues. V shed 4 bases and J shed 4 bases, with 13 bases lying between them. CDR1 MNHEY and CDR2 SVGAGI come from the germline V gene. The CDR3 protein is CASSSLESYNEKLFF. In DNA form, the CDR3 reads TGTGCCAGCAGTTCTCTAGAGAGCTATAATGAAAAACTGTTTTTT.

This clonotype came up many times. Written as DNA, the CDR3 is TGCGCCAGCAGCTTGGTTACCGGGGGCCGGAGCTATGGCTACACCTTC. This gives the protein CASSLVTGGRSYGYTF. The J gene is TRBJ1-2, the V gene TRBV5-1; tentative D call: TRBD1 (6 bases). Trimming cost V 0 bases and J 4 bases, with 16 bases left between them. The CDR3 loop spans 16 amino acids. Germline V gene data show CDR1 as SGHRS and CDR2 as YFSETQ.

Concerning this clonotype itself: A read error may explain this, as a much larger clone is one base away. The chain links TRBV7-2 to TRBJ2-7; D is possibly TRBD2 (5 bases). The germline V gene encodes CDR1 SGHTA and CDR2 FQGNSA. The CDR3 has 15 residues. With 4 bases removed from V and 2 bases from J, the gap between germline ends came to 15 bases. CDR3 in amino acids: CASSSRTRSPYEQYF. CDR3 nucleotide sequence: TGTGCCAGCAGCTCTCGGACTCGAAGCCCCTACGAGCAGTACTTC.

This clonotype has at least ten counts. The chain has TRBV29-1 and TRBJ2-5; 9 bases are a match to TRBD1. CDR3 length equals 14 residues. Germline values: CDR1 SQVTM, CDR2 ANQGSEA. Losses at the gene ends were 3 bases for V and 4 bases for J; bases not matched to a gene: 6. This CDR3 is CSVDSRQGGETQYF. In DNA form, the CDR3 reads TGCAGCGTTGACTCCCGACAGGGGGGAGAGACCCAGTACTTC.

The CDR3 here is CASSDIIRETQYF. The CDR3 coding sequence is TGTGCCAGCAGTGATATTATTCGTGAGACCCAGTACTTC. This rearrangement joins TRBV2 to TRBJ2-5; D not resolved. The CDR3 spans 13 residues. V lost 3 bases, J lost 5 bases, and 10 bases lay in between. Germline CDR1 and CDR2: SNHLY and FYNNEI.

Concerning this clonotype itself: At one end, the junction sequence differs from germline, possibly due to a read error. The J gene is TRBJ1-2, the V gene TRBV5-1, with no clear D. The CDR3 consists of 13 residues. CDR1 and CDR2 (germline): SGHRS, YFSETQ. The CDR3 here is CAGSFEGIGGYTF. DNA of the CDR3: TGCGCCGGCAGCTTTGAAGGGATCGGAGGCTACACCTTC.

The chain employs TRBV29-1 and TRBJ2-7; 7 bases agree with TRBD1. The CDR3 runs 14 residues. V was pared by 8 bases and J by 7 bases, with 17 bases of the junction left unmatched. Germline CDR1 is SQVTM and CDR2 is ANQGSEA. CDR3 coding DNA: TGCAGCCAAGAATTCCGGACAGGACAATGGGAGCAGTACTTC. Encoded protein: CSQEFRTGQWEQYF.

There are many counts of this clonotype. The gene calls are TRBV6-5 and TRBJ2-7; the match to TRBD2 covers 10 bases. The CDR3 contains 14 residues. J lost 6 bases, V lost 2 bases, and 4 bases had no gene match. Germline V gene lookup returns CDR1 MNHEY and CDR2 SVGAGI. In nucleotides, the CDR3 is TGTGCCAGCAGTTACAGCGGGAGGGCCGGCGAGCAGTACTTC. Translation: CASSYSGRAGEQYF.

In its sample, this clonotype was seen a few times. This chain joins TRBV28 and TRBJ2-5; D may be TRBD1 (5 bases). The CDR3 is 18 amino acids. Germline V gene lookup returns CDR1 MDHEN and CDR2 SYDVKM. Between the trimmed V and J ends, which lost 5 bases and 5 bases, there was a span of 27 bases. The CDR3 nucleotides are TGTGCCAGCAGTGGGGCCTGGCCAGGAGTGGTGGTTGCGGAGACCCAGTACTTC. Protein product: CASSGAWPGVVVAETQYF.

In its sample, this clonotype was seen many times. The chain joins TRBV5-1 to TRBJ2-1, with D unresolved. Trimming stripped 2 bases from V and 0 bases from J, with 9 bases between. The CDR3 spans 15 residues. Germline lookup yields CDR1 SGHRS and CDR2 YFSETQ. In DNA form, the CDR3 reads TGCGCCAGCAGCTTAACTGCGAGCTCCTACAATGAGCAGTTCTTC. This gives the protein CASSLTASSYNEQFF.

Of note for this clonotype: At one boundary the junction diverges from the germline segment, which might be a read error. The V call is TRBV5-4, the J call TRBJ1-4, with a weak D call TRBD1 (6 bases). CDR1 and CDR2 from the germline V gene are SGHNT and YYREEE (reference sequence). The CDR3 contains 15 residues. Here the CDR3 DNA reads TGTGCCAGCAGCTTCACGGGGGCACCTAATGAAGAACTGGTTTTT. Translation: CASSFTGAPNEELVF.

This chain links TRBV5-4 with TRBJ2-2; tentatively, D is TRBD2 (5 bases). The germline V gene has CDR1 SGHNT and CDR2 YYREEE (reference sequence). The germline V and J ends were trimmed by 2 bases and 6 bases, with 11 bases remaining between them. The CDR3 totals 14 residues. The CDR3 spells CASSFRGGPGELFF. The CDR3 bases are TGTGCCAGCAGCTTTCGTGGAGGCCCCGGGGAGCTGTTTTTT.

The V gene is TRBV30, the J gene TRBJ1-6, with 7 bases identical to TRBD1. The CDR3 spans 13 residues. V shed 7 bases and J 14 bases; nucleotides not matched to a gene: 14. Germline V gene data show CDR1 as GTSNPN and CDR2 as SVGIG (reference sequence). The CDR3 DNA reads TGTGCCTCGAAGGCAGGGGGGGGTTCGGCCCTCCACTTT. This translates into CASKAGGGSALHF. The full variable domain, its missing parts supplied by reference TRBV30 and TRBJ1-6, is SQTIHQWPATLVQPVGSPLSLECTVEGTSNPNLYWYRQAAGRGLQLLFYSVGIGQISSEVPQNLSASRPQDRQFILSSKKLLLSDSGFYLCASKAGGGSALHFGNGTRLTVT.